These 7 T cell receptor beta chains originate from one sample sequenced in a study of cytomegalovirus exposure and HLA in healthy donors. The PCR had 60 Vbeta and 13 Jbeta primers. Clones were read by immunoSEQ multiplex PCR, and TCRdb kept only the in-frame ones, dropping some. In the table there are 70,000 to 95,000 clones, more than 60% of which are singletons. The sequencing sample was made of PBMCs. These receptors were taken from a man aged 40-49 years in good health and CMV-seronegative.

Details on this clone: One end of the junction does not line up with germline, which may come from a read error. The CDR3 DNA reads as TGTGCCAGCAGTGTAGGGCCGGGATCCTACGAGCAGTACTTC. Encoded protein: CASSVGPGSYEQYF. The gene calls are TRBV9 and TRBJ2-5; D might be TRBD2 (5 bases). The J call may be incorrect, as the DNA end agrees better with TRBJ2-7. The CDR3 is made up of 14 amino acids. The germline V gene encodes CDR1 SGDLS and CDR2 YYNGEE.

The chain couples TRBV18 to TRBJ2-1; 11 bases align to TRBD2. Trimming took 3 bases from V and 1 from J; bases not matched to a gene: 5. Germline CDR1 is KGHSH and CDR2 is LQKENI. This CDR3 region has 17 residues. CDR3 DNA sequence: TGTGCCAGCTCACCGATAGCGGGAGGGGTTTCCTACAATGAGCAGTTCTTC. Protein sequence: CASSPIAGGVSYNEQFF.

This clone was detected only a few times. This CDR3 is also generated by other DNA sequences in the sample. The rearrangement uses TRBV10-1 and TRBJ2-5, with 7 bases aligning to TRBD2. After removal of 4 bases from V and 2 bases from J, the junction contained 4 bases not matched to a gene. The CDR3 totals 14 residues. Germline assignment: CDR1 WNHNN and CDR2 SYGVQD (reference sequence). The CDR3 region has the DNA TGCGCCAGCAGTGCGGGAGGTCCTCAAGAGACCCAGTACTTC. Translating gives CASSAGGPQETQYF.

This chain joins TRBV29-1 and TRBJ1-1; D might be TRBD1 (5 bases). The ends were cut back, 6 bases at V and 0 bases at J, with 11 bases in the middle. CDR1 and CDR2 from the germline V gene are SQVTM and ANQGSEA. This CDR3 has 13 residues. The CDR3 protein is CSVTDSLNTEAFF. The CDR3 DNA sequence: TGCAGCGTCACTGACAGCTTGAACACTGAAGCTTTCTTT.

With respect to this clone: Germline is not matched at one junction end, which may reflect a read error. The chain is built from TRBV19 and TRBJ1-1, with 9 bases aligning to TRBD1. Looked up from germline, CDR1 is LNHDA and CDR2 is SQIVND (reference sequence). CDR3 length equals 13 residues. CDR3 sequence reads: CASIGQGNAEAFF. The DNA of the CDR3 is TGTGCCAGCATAGGACAGGGGAACGCTGAAGCTTTCTTT.

This clone was found a few times. The rearrangement joins TRBV5-4 to TRBJ1-1; 9 bases match TRBD1. Trimming removed 4 bases from V and 4 bases from J; junction bases left unmatched: 5. Germline assignment: CDR1 SGHNT and CDR2 YYREEE (reference sequence). The CDR3 is made up of 14 amino acids. CDR3 in amino acids: CASSRTGELTEAFF. Here the CDR3 DNA reads TGTGCCAGCAGCAGGACAGGGGAACTCACTGAAGCTTTCTTT.

V is TRBV28 and J is TRBJ1-2, with TRBD1 identical over 9 bases. The CDR3 is made up of 17 amino acids. Germline values: CDR1 MDHEN, CDR2 SYDVKM. The ends lost 8 bases at V and 5 bases at J; junction bases unmatched: 18. The CDR3 nucleotides are TGTGCCAGCGAGGACCCGGGACAGGGCGGAACGGGGTATGGCTACACCTTC. This codes for CASEDPGQGGTGYGYTF.